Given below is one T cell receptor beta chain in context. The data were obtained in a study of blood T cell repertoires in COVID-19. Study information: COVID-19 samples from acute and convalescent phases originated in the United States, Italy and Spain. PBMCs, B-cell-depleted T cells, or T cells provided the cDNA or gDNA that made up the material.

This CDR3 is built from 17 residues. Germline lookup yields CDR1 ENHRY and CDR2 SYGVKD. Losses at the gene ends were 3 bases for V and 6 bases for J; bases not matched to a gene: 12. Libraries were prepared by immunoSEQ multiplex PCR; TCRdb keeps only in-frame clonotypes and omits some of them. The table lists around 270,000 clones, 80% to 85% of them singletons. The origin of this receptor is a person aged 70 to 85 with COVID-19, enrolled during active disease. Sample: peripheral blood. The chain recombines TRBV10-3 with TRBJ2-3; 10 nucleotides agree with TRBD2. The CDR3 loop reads CAISDRRTSGPPDTQYF. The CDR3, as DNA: TGTGCCATCAGTGACCGAAGGACTAGCGGTCCCCCGGATACGCAGTATTTT.